These T cell receptor beta chains were read from a single sample in a study of shared clonotypes between healthy human individuals. Only in-frame clones appear in the TCRdb table, and some are missing; sequencing was by immunoSEQ multiplex PCR. The repertoire has roughly 2.5 million clones, about 92% of them found once; the top ten carry 0.14%. The source material was naive CD4+ T cells sorted from blood. These TCRs come from a man aged 18 to 29 in good health. The CDR3 runs from the conserved cysteine through the conserved F or W. A D gene is named only where the DNA matches it firmly. Part of the rows lack a size; the others show once, few, many or a class for expanded clones.

D | J | V | length | size | CDR3 | DNA
- | TRBJ2-2 | TRBV10-3 | 15 | - | CAISESGPVTGELFF | TGTGCCATCAGTGAAAGTGGGCCTGTGACCGGGGAGCTGTTTTTT
TRBD2 | TRBJ2-1 | TRBV19 | 15 | once | CASSIGSSGRGEQFF | TGTGCCAGTAGTATTGGGTCTAGCGGACGGGGTGAGCAGTTCTTC
- | TRBJ1-1 | TRBV7-9 | 14 | - | CASTGGPMNTEAFF | TGTGCCAGCACTGGGGGACCCATGAACACTGAAGCTTTCTTT
- | TRBJ2-3 | TRBV20-1 | 11 | - | CSVGRADTQYF | TGCAGTGTGGGGCGCGCAGATACGCAGTATTTT
- | TRBJ1-1 | TRBV14 | 16 | - | CASSLRPAGRNTEAFF | TGTGCCAGCAGCCTAAGACCGGCCGGGAGGAACACTGAAGCTTTCTTT
- | TRBJ2-4 | TRBV11-2 | 15 | - | CASSLEGKAKNIQYF | TGTGCCAGCAGCTTAGAAGGGAAAGCCAAAAACATTCAGTACTTC
- | TRBJ2-7 | TRBV7-9 | 12 | - | CASSGGLREQYF | TGTGCCAGCTCCGGGGGTCTCCGCGAGCAGTACTTC
- | TRBJ2-2 | TRBV5-6 | 17 | - | CASSFLGTDTNTGELFF | TGTGCCAGCAGCTTCCTCGGGACGGATACAAACACCGGGGAGCTGTTTTTT
- | TRBJ1-6 | TRBV19 | 15 | - | CASSMGREGVSPLHF | TGTGCCAGTAGTATGGGTAGGGAAGGAGTTTCACCCCTCCACTTT
TRBD2 | TRBJ2-7 | TRBV6-1 | 16 | - | CASSAGFREGSYEQYF | TGTGCCAGCAGTGCTGGGTTCAGGGAGGGTTCATACGAGCAGTACTTC
- | TRBJ1-5 | TRBV29-1 | 13 | few | CSVEKDSNQPQHF | TGCAGCGTTGAGAAGGACTCCAATCAGCCCCAGCATTTT
TRBD1 | TRBJ1-5 | TRBV7-2 | 15 | - | CASSRGQGASQPQHF | TGTGCCAGCAGCAGAGGACAGGGGGCGAGTCAGCCCCAGCATTTT
TRBD2 | TRBJ2-7 | TRBV7-2 | 14 | - | CASSLGLAGYEQYF | TGTGCCAGCAGCTTAGGCCTAGCGGGATACGAGCAGTACTTC
TRBD2 | TRBJ2-3 | TRBV7-3 | 16 | - | CASSLTSGGNTDTQYF | TGTGCCAGCAGCCTCACTAGCGGGGGGAACACAGATACGCAGTATTTT
TRBD2 | TRBJ2-2 | TRBV2 | 14 | - | CASNVAGGPGELFF | TGTGCCAGCAATGTAGCGGGGGGGCCCGGGGAGCTGTTTTTT
- | TRBJ2-4 | TRBV12-5 | 14 | - | CASGLEGRANIQYF | TGTGCTAGTGGTTTGGAGGGCAGGGCGAACATTCAGTACTTC
TRBD1 | TRBJ1-2 | TRBV10-3 | 11 | - | CAISGGQGYTF | TGTGCCATCAGTGGGGGACAGGGCTACACCTTC
- | TRBJ1-1 | TRBV19 | 11 | - | CASSIGPEAFF | TGTGCCAGTAGTATCGGGCCAGAAGCTTTCTTT
- | TRBJ2-1 | TRBV20-1 | 11 | - | CSAGTYNEQFF | TGCAGTGCCGGGACGTACAATGAGCAGTTCTTC
- | TRBJ1-5 | TRBV28 | 17 | - | CASSIGYRVYSNQPQHF | TGTGCCAGCAGTATTGGGTACAGGGTTTATAGCAATCAGCCCCAGCATTTT
- | TRBJ1-5 | TRBV4-3 | 17 | - | CASSQEITPGLNQPQHF | TGCGCCAGCAGCCAAGAAATCACCCCGGGCCTTAATCAGCCCCAGCATTTT
TRBD2 | TRBJ2-3 | TRBV5-1 | 16 | - | CASSPGLAGRGDTQYF | TGCGCCAGCAGCCCTGGACTAGCGGGGCGGGGAGATACGCAGTATTTT
- | TRBJ2-1 | TRBV5-1 | 12 | once | CASSLNGGEQFF | TGCGCCAGCAGCTTAAATGGCGGCGAGCAGTTCTTC
TRBD2 | TRBJ2-3 | TRBV19 | 14 | - | CASKRGGVEDTQYF | TGTGCCAGTAAGCGGGGTGGGGTAGAAGATACGCAGTATTTT
- | TRBJ1-3 | TRBV27 | 16 | - | CASSARQSTSGNTIYF | TGTGCCAGCAGTGCGAGACAGAGCACCTCTGGAAACACCATATATTTT
TRBD2 | TRBJ2-2 | TRBV29-1 | 17 | - | CSVRGLAGGPDTGELFF | TGCAGCGTCCGCGGACTAGCGGGGGGGCCGGACACCGGGGAGCTGTTTTTT
- | TRBJ1-2 | TRBV19 | 13 | few | CASSGRFDYGYTF | TGTGCCAGTAGTGGAAGGTTTGACTATGGCTACACCTTC
TRBD2 | TRBJ2-1 | TRBV27 | 14 | - | CASRAISGRNEQFF | TGTGCCAGCAGGGCGATCAGCGGGAGGAATGAGCAGTTCTTC
TRBD1 | TRBJ2-3 | TRBV18 | 15 | - | CASSRRGHSTDTQYF | TGTGCCAGCTCACGCAGGGGGCATTCCACAGATACGCAGTATTTT
TRBD1 | TRBJ1-6 | TRBV30 | 15 | - | CACFYRGLGNSPLHF | TGTGCCTGTTTTTACAGGGGGCTGGGGAATTCACCCCTCCACTTT
TRBD1 | TRBJ1-1 | TRBV29-1 | 14 | - | CSVVQGPRGTEAFF | TGCAGCGTTGTACAGGGGCCCCGGGGCACTGAAGCTTTCTTT
TRBD2 | TRBJ2-2 | TRBV29-1 | 12 | - | CSVDRGAGELFF | TGCAGCGTTGATCGGGGGGCCGGGGAGCTGTTTTTT
- | TRBJ2-3 | TRBV25-1 | 14 | - | CASSRPGAADTQYF | TGTGCCAGCAGTCGACCGGGTGCCGCAGATACGCAGTATTTT
- | TRBJ1-1 | TRBV21-1 | 14 | - | CASSELGGRYEAFF | TGTGCCAGCAGCGAATTAGGGGGGCGTTATGAAGCTTTCTTT
- | TRBJ1-1 | TRBV6-5 | 13 | - | CATKQGKNTEAFF | TGTGCCACCAAACAGGGAAAGAACACTGAAGCTTTCTTT
TRBD2 | TRBJ2-2 | TRBV11-2 | 17 | once | CASSLDVAGGITGELFF | TGTGCCAGCAGCTTAGATGTGGCGGGAGGGATCACCGGGGAGCTGTTTTTT
- | TRBJ1-1 | TRBV18 | 15 | - | CASSPPHLGDTEAFF | TGTGCCAGCTCACCACCCCACTTAGGGGACACTGAAGCTTTCTTT
- | TRBJ2-3 | TRBV7-9 | 15 | - | CASITLALSTDTQYF | TGTGCCAGCATCACCCTGGCTCTCAGCACAGATACGCAGTATTTT